The 14 T cell receptor beta chains below all came from one sample that was sequenced in a study of CD8 T cells in ankylosing spondylitis. TCRdb re-analysed the 5' RACE reads in MiXCR, keeping a single row per CDR3 protein. The sample gives about 160,000 distinct CDR3 sequences, 9.8% of which show up once; about 15% is in the top ten. The sequenced material came from blood, either unsorted or a sorted T cell fraction (not recorded which). These receptors were obtained from a female donor with ankylosing spondylitis or in good health (not recorded which).

The chain joins TRBV14 to TRBJ1-1; D perhaps matches TRBD1 (5 bases). Germline CDR1 SGHDN, CDR2 FVKESK. The CDR3 consists of 14 residues. The V end lost 4 bases, the J end lost 4 bases, and 13 bases lay between the germline ends. CDR3 protein: CASSLWGVSTEAFF. In nucleotides, the CDR3 is TGTGCCAGCAGCCTGTGGGGGGTCAGCACTGAAGCTTTCTTT.

This clonotype was detected ten times or more. The J gene is TRBJ2-5, the V gene TRBV7-2, with TRBD1 identical over 9 bases. The CDR3 length is 13 residues. The germline CDR1 and CDR2 sequences are SGHTA and FQGNSA. Trimming at V came to 5 bases and at J to 5 bases, leaving 3 bases not matched to a gene. The CDR3 nucleotides read TGTGCCAGCAGCCTCACAGGGGGCGAGACCCAGTACTTC. Amino acids: CASSLTGGETQYF.

This clonotype was picked up a small number of times. The chain couples TRBV7-9 to TRBJ2-6; D is uncertain. V lost 7 bases, J lost 2 bases, and 9 bases lay in between. Germline CDR1 reads SEHNR; CDR2 reads FQNEAQ (reference sequence). The CDR3 has 14 residues. CDR3 protein: CASTGYAGANVLTF. The CDR3 DNA reads TGTGCCAGCACCGGGTATGCTGGGGCCAACGTCCTGACTTTC.

This clonotype has just a few counts. The V call is TRBV11-2, the J call TRBJ1-2; no firm D call. The CDR3 is 12 residues long. From germline, CDR1 is SGHAT and CDR2 FQNNGV. V was clipped by 6 bases and J by 7 bases, with 12 bases between them. The CDR3 DNA sequence: TGTGCCAGCAGTCTAATGACGGGTGGCTACACCTTC. This encodes CASSLMTGGYTF.

The genes are TRBV19 and TRBJ2-1, with 8 bases aligning to TRBD2. Unmatched junction bases numbered 3, after V lost 3 bases and J lost 5 bases. From germline, CDR1 is LNHDA and CDR2 SQIVND (reference sequence). CDR3 size: 14 residues. CDR3 nucleotide sequence: TGTGCCAGTAGTATGGTGCGGGGGGACAATGAGCAGTTCTTC. This translates into CASSMVRGDNEQFF.

This clonotype has more than one count but fewer than ten. The chain carries TRBV15 and TRBJ2-2; 9 nucleotides align to TRBD2. Germline lookup yields CDR1 LNHNV and CDR2 YYDKDF (reference sequence). The V gene end was trimmed by 0 bases and the J gene end by 5 bases; junction bases not matched to a gene: 7. This CDR3 spans 17 amino acids. The DNA of the CDR3 is TGTGCCACCAGCAGAGACCCGGGGGCGGGAGGGACCGGGGAGCTGTTTTTT. It specifies CATSRDPGAGGTGELFF.

This clonotype was counted between two and nine times. V usage is TRBV5-1 and J usage is TRBJ2-3; 13 bases match TRBD2. Germline assignment: CDR1 SGHRS and CDR2 YFSETQ. J was trimmed by 3 bases and V by 4 bases; bases with no gene match: 5. The CDR3 runs to 16 residues. CDR3 region: CASSPMTSGRTDTQYF. In DNA, the CDR3 is TGCGCCAGCAGCCCGATGACTAGCGGGAGGACAGATACGCAGTATTTT. The whole variable domain, filled in from reference TRBV5-1 and TRBJ2-3, reads KAGVTQTPRYLIKTRGQQVTLSCSPISGHRSVSWYQQTPGQGLQFLFEYFSETQRNKGNFPGRFSGRQFSNSRSEMNVSTLELGDSALYLCASSPMTSGRTDTQYFGPGTRLTVL.

This clonotype occurred many times. The V and J genes are TRBV6-5 and TRBJ2-2; 10 bases line up with TRBD1. From germline, CDR1 is MNHEY and CDR2 SVGAGI. The CDR3 loop spans 18 amino acids. V dropped 2 bases and J dropped 4; count of bases not matched to a gene: 10. The CDR3 loop reads CASSYGYPGQGRTGELFF. The CDR3 DNA follows: TGTGCCAGCAGTTACGGGTACCCGGGACAGGGGCGCACCGGGGAGCTGTTTTTT.

In this sample, this clonotype turned up many times. The chain carries TRBV6-1 and TRBJ2-2; a weak D match, TRBD2 (6 bases). Between the trimmed V and J ends, which lost 5 bases and 2 bases, there was a span of 12 bases. The CDR3 consists of 15 residues. Germline V gene lookup returns CDR1 MNHNS and CDR2 SASEGT. CDR3 in amino acids: CASSLTGGNTGELFF. The CDR3 DNA reads TGTGCCAGCAGTCTTACCGGGGGAAACACCGGGGAGCTGTTTTTT.

This clonotype came up a few times. This rearrangement joins TRBV7-2 to TRBJ2-5, with D possibly being TRBD2 (6 bases). Germline-derived CDR1 and CDR2 are SGHTA and FQGNSA. Trimming took 0 bases from V and 5 from J, leaving 19 bases between them. The CDR3 totals 17 residues. The CDR3 sequence is CASSLAGRESPRETQYF. CDR3 DNA sequence: TGTGCCAGCAGCTTAGCGGGTCGGGAGTCCCCCCGGGAGACCCAGTACTTC. The full variable domain, in which reference TRBV7-2 and TRBJ2-5 provide the parts outside the CDR3, is GAGVSQSPSNKVTEKGKDVELRCDPISGHTALYWYRQSLGQGLEFLIYFQGNSAPDKSGLPSDRFSAERTGGSVSTLTIQRTQQEDSAVYLCASSLAGRESPRETQYFGPGTRLLVL.

This clonotype showed up just a few times. V usage is TRBV6-5 and J usage is TRBJ2-1; 9 bases are shared with TRBD2. J lost 7 bases, V lost 0 bases, and 4 bases had no gene match. This CDR3 is built from 15 residues. Germline values: CDR1 MNHEY, CDR2 SVGAGI. The DNA for the CDR3 is TGTGCCAGCAGTTACTCGACTAGCGGTTTGAATGAGCAGTTCTTC. It codes for CASSYSTSGLNEQFF.

Comment on this clonotype: Here the CDR3 omits its conserved ending phenylalanine or tryptophan, so a read error is the likely source. The chain recombines TRBV14 with TRBJ2-3; no reliable D call. The CDR3 contains 15 residues. Germline CDR1 reads SGHDN; CDR2 reads FVKESK. V was shortened by 1 base and J by 5 bases, with 13 bases between the two germline ends. CDR3 sequence: CASSQAPAAVDTQYL. CDR3 bases: TGTGCCAGCAGCCAAGCCCCAGCAGCCGTAGATACGCAGTATCTT.

This clonotype was seen only a few times. The chain joins TRBV24-1 to TRBJ2-1; D call uncertain. Trimming cost V 4 bases and J 9 bases, with 12 bases left between them. This CDR3 is built from 13 residues. CDR1 is KGHDR and CDR2 is SFDVKD in the germline V gene. The CDR3 region is CATSERLGFEQFF. DNA for the CDR3: TGTGCCACCAGTGAACGTCTGGGGTTTGAGCAGTTCTTC.

This clonotype was found a few times. The chain employs TRBV7-2 and TRBJ2-7, with a possible D match to TRBD2 (6 bases). CDR1 is SGHTA, CDR2 FQGNSA, per germline. V gave up 3 bases and J gave up 1 base, with 10 bases separating them. This CDR3 is 14 amino acids long. CDR3 region: CASSFGAGSYEQYF. The CDR3 coding sequence is TGTGCCAGCAGCTTCGGTGCGGGGTCCTACGAGCAGTACTTC.